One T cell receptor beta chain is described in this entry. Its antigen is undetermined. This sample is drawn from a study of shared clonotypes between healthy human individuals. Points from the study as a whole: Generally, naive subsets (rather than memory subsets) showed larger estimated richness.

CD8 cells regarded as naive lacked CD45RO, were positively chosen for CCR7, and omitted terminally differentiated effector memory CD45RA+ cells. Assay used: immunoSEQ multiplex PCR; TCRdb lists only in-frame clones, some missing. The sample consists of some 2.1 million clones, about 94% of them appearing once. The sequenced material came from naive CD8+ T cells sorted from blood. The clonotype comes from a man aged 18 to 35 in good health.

This CDR3 is CASGDILNTEAFF. The CDR3 region has the DNA TGTGCCAGCGGGGACATCTTGAACACTGAAGCTTTCTTT. The gene calls are TRBV6-6 and TRBJ1-1; D may be TRBD1 (6 bases). The length of the CDR3 is 13 residues. In germline, CDR1 is MNHNY, CDR2 SVGAGI (reference sequence). The ends were cut back, 8 bases at V and 0 bases at J, with 10 bases in the middle.